This T cell receptor (beta chain) was captured by sequencing in a study of blood T cell repertoires in COVID-19. Some clones are missing from TCRdb's copy, which holds only in-frame ones; the method was immunoSEQ multiplex PCR. The repertoire consists of about 170,000 clones, with around 80% occurring once and the leading ten covering about an eighth. CDR1 is MDHEN and CDR2 is SYDVKM in the germline V gene. This CDR3 comprises 14 residues. V was pared by 9 bases and J by 7 bases, with 16 bases between. The study recruited people aged about 18 to 95 years across approximately 24 US areas. Participant-reported clinical history was the basis for cohort assignment.

The chain is built from TRBV28 and TRBJ1-6, with D unresolved. This TCR was recovered from a man aged 50 to 60 who had recovered from COVID-19. Sequencing was done on a sample of PBMCs or T cells enriched from blood (not recorded which). The DNA of the CDR3 is TGTGCCAGTTTGAACAGCCACCCAAATTCACCCCTCCACTTT. This encodes CASLNSHPNSPLHF.